The rows below give T cell receptor beta chains drawn from one sample of a study of T cell responses to AZD1222 COVID-19 vaccine. Profiling relied on immunoSEQ multiplex PCR, and the TCRdb table lists in-frame clones only, not all of them. The sample has some 120,000 clones, roughly 93% seen once. Here the sequenced sample was peripheral blood, taken on day 0 of AZD1222 vaccination. The receptors shown here come from an adult in good health. Each CDR3 is given with its conserved first and last residue. Fields, in order: clone size, V gene, J gene, D gene, CDR3 protein, CDR3 DNA. D genes are given only for firm matches. Size is stated for part of the rows, as once, few or many counts, or as a class when the clone is expanded.

once,TRBV3-1/TRBV3-2,TRBJ2-7,-,CASSPLALSYEQYF,TGTGCCAGCAGCCCCCTGGCGCTCTCCTACGAGCAGTACTTC
-,TRBV7-9,TRBJ2-7,-,CASSPSSYEQYF,TGTGCCAGCAGCCCTAGCTCCTACGAGCAGTACTTC
-,TRBV5-4,TRBJ2-7,TRBD2,CASSQTSGRELYF,TGTGCCAGCAGCCAGACTAGCGGGAGAGAATTGTACTTC
once,TRBV27,TRBJ2-1,-,CASSLRPGAAFKKQFF,TGTGCCAGCAGTTTACGTCCAGGGGCCGCTTTTAAGAAGCAGTTCTTC
-,TRBV7-9,TRBJ2-1,-,CASSPPDGGVLYNEQFF,TGTGCCAGCAGCCCCCCGGATGGGGGAGTTCTTTACAATGAGCAGTTCTTC
-,TRBV6-5,TRBJ1-4,-,CASSYDGFGKLFF,TGTGCCAGCAGTTACGACGGATTCGGAAAACTGTTTTTT
few,TRBV2,TRBJ2-7,TRBD2,CASNPASGRLEQYF,TGTGCCAGCAACCCGGCGAGCGGGAGGCTAGAGCAGTACTTC
-,TRBV7-2,TRBJ2-2,TRBD1,CASSLRGPVTGELFF,TGTGCCAGCAGCCTCAGGGGGCCGGTCACCGGGGAGCTGTTTTTT
-,TRBV27,TRBJ2-6,TRBD1,CASRKGQISGANVLTF,TGTGCCAGCAGGAAGGGACAGATCTCTGGGGCCAACGTCCTGACTTTC
-,TRBV28,TRBJ1-2,TRBD1,CASSLSPPTGSYGYTF,TGTGCCAGCAGTTTATCCCCACCGACAGGGAGCTATGGCTACACCTTC
-,TRBV5-1,TRBJ1-2,-,CASSLGQSYYGYTF,TGCGCCAGCAGCTTAGGACAGAGCTACTATGGCTACACCTTC
-,TRBV5-1,TRBJ1-4,TRBD1,CASSFRDRGPGNEKLFF,TGCGCCAGCAGCTTCCGGGACAGGGGCCCAGGGAATGAAAAACTGTTTTTT
few,TRBV7-2,TRBJ2-1,TRBD1,CASSLDRDRRNEQFF,TGTGCCAGCAGCTTAGACCGGGACAGGCGCAATGAGCAGTTCTTC
-,TRBV21-1,TRBJ1-3,-,CASSKVRFPSGNTIYF,TGTGCCAGCAGCAAAGTAAGGTTCCCCTCTGGAAACACCATATATTTT
-,TRBV19,TRBJ2-1,TRBD2,CASSIDATSGSWNEQFF,TGTGCCAGTAGTATAGACGCGACTAGCGGGAGTTGGAATGAGCAGTTCTTC
few,TRBV5-1,TRBJ1-1,-,CASSLGSGGLNTEAFF,TGCGCCAGCAGCTTGGGGTCGGGGGGCTTGAACACTGAAGCTTTCTTT
-,TRBV12-3/TRBV12-4,TRBJ1-2,-,CASSLWGSYGYTF,TGTGCCAGCAGTTTATGGGGTTCCTATGGCTACACCTTC
-,TRBV28,TRBJ1-4,-,CASSHNEKLFF,TGTGCCAGCAGCCATAATGAAAAACTGTTTTTT
-,TRBV5-6,TRBJ1-4,-,CASTKSGTNEKLFF,TGTGCCAGCACCAAGTCAGGGACTAATGAAAAACTGTTTTTT
-,TRBV19,TRBJ2-1,TRBD2,CASSRGLAGEAYNEQFF,TGTGCCAGTAGTAGGGGACTAGCGGGAGAAGCCTACAATGAGCAGTTCTTC